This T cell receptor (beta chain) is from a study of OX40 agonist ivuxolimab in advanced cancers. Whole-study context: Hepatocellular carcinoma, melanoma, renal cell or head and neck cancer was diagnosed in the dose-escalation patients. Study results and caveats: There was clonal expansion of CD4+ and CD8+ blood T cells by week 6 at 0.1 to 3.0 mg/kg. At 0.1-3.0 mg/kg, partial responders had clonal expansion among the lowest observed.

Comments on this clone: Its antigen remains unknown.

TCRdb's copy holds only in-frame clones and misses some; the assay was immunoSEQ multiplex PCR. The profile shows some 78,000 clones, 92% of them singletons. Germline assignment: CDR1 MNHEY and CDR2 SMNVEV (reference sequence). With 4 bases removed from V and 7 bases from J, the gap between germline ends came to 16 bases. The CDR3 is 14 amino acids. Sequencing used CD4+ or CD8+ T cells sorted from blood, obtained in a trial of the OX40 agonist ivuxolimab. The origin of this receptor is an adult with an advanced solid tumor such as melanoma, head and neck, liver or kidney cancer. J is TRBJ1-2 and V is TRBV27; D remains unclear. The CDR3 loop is CASSSPDRVAGYTF. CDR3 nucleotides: TGTGCCAGCAGTTCCCCGGATAGGGTGGCTGGCTACACCTTC.